The 12 T cell receptor beta chains below all came from one sample that was sequenced in a study of lymphopenia after photon versus proton radiotherapy. Repertoires were generated with immunoSEQ multiplex PCR, while TCRdb's copy carries only in-frame clones and drops some. The sample has about 5,000 clones; 70% to 90% are singletons. The sample in question was peripheral blood, obtained from a patient treated with photon-based radiotherapy. The receptors derive from a man aged 30 to 39 with gastric cancer.

This clone is large. This chain links TRBV18 with TRBJ2-4; TRBD1 is a possible D gene (6 bases). Trimming pared 3 bases from V and 2 bases from J, leaving 8 bases between. Germline lookup yields CDR1 KGHSH and CDR2 LQKENI. The CDR3 contains 14 residues. This CDR3 is CASSPGHTKNIQYF. DNA of the CDR3: TGTGCCAGCTCACCGGGACATACCAAAAACATTCAGTACTTC. Variable domain in full (rest from reference TRBV18 and TRBJ2-4): NAGVMQNPRHLVRRRGQEARLRCSPMKGHSHVYWYRQLPEEGLKFMVYLQKENIIDESGMPKERFSAEFPKEGPSILRIQQVVRGDSAAYFCASSPGHTKNIQYFGAGTRLSVL.

This chain connects TRBV28 to TRBJ2-7; D is possibly TRBD1 (6 bases). Germline V CDR1 and CDR2: MDHEN, SYDVKM. Trimming stripped 10 bases from V and 1 base from J, with 17 bases between. This CDR3 spans 14 amino acids. The CDR3 sequence: CANSDRRLSYEQYF. For the CDR3, the DNA is TGTGCCAACTCAGACAGGCGACTATCCTACGAGCAGTACTTC.

This rearrangement joins TRBV13 to TRBJ2-3; 7 nucleotides align to TRBD2. Germline V gene data show CDR1 as PRHDT and CDR2 as FYEKMQ (reference sequence). V shed 3 bases and J 0 bases; nucleotides not matched to a gene: 9. The CDR3 has 17 amino acids. CDR3 in DNA: TGTGCCAGCAGCTTGACTAGCCCTACTTCAAGCACAGATACGCAGTATTTT. Amino acids: CASSLTSPTSSTDTQYF.

V and J are TRBV7-8 and TRBJ1-1; TRBD1 matches at 8 bases. The CDR3 loop spans 12 amino acids. Germline lookup yields CDR1 SGHVS and CDR2 FQNEAQ. V lost 11 bases to trimming and J lost 5 bases; unmatched junction nucleotides: 7. The CDR3: CAAGTGQTEAFF. As DNA, the CDR3 is TGTGCCGCGGGGACAGGACAGACTGAAGCTTTCTTT. The whole variable domain, filled in from reference TRBV7-8 and TRBJ1-1, reads GAGVSQSPRYKVAKRGQDVALRCDPISGHVSLFWYQQALGQGPEFLTYFQNEAQLDKSGLPSDRFFAERPEGSVSTLKIQRTQQEDSAVYLCAAGTGQTEAFFGQGTRLTVV.

This clone has more than one count but fewer than ten. CDR3 nucleotides: TGTGCCAGCAGTTTACAGGGCGTCACTGAAGCTTTCTTT. The encoded protein is CASSLQGVTEAFF. The chain is built from TRBV5-4 and TRBJ1-1; D perhaps matches TRBD1 (6 bases). Trimming took 5 bases from V and 4 from J, leaving 12 bases between them. Germline values: CDR1 SGHNT, CDR2 YYREEE (reference sequence). The CDR3 totals 13 residues.

The rearrangement joins TRBV7-8 to TRBJ2-7, with D unclear. Germline assignment: CDR1 SGHVS and CDR2 FQNEAQ. V shed 1 base and J shed 0 bases, with 4 bases lying between them. This CDR3 comprises 13 residues. The DNA of the CDR3 is TGTGCCAGCAGCTTAGAAAGCTCCTACGAGCAGTACTTC. This gives the protein CASSLESSYEQYF.

The chain links TRBV14 to TRBJ2-3; 13 bases fit TRBD2. J lost 4 bases, V lost 5 bases, and 6 bases had no gene match. From germline, CDR1 is SGHDN and CDR2 FVKESK. CDR3 length: 16 amino acids. Here the CDR3 DNA reads TGTGCCAGCAGCTACACACTAGCGGGAGGGGCAGATACGCAGTATTTT. Translated, it gives CASSYTLAGGADTQYF.

This chain links TRBV28 with TRBJ2-7, with TRBD1 matching 8 bases. J lost 0 bases, V lost 4 bases, and 11 bases had no gene match. The CDR3 sequence is 17 residues long. Germline V lookup: CDR1 MDHEN, CDR2 SYDVKM. DNA of the CDR3: TGTGCCAGCAGTTCAGGGGGCTCGAGATTTAACTCCTACGAGCAGTACTTC. It specifies CASSSGGSRFNSYEQYF.

The chain recombines TRBV6-5 with TRBJ1-2; weak D call: TRBD1 (5 bases). CDR1 and CDR2 (germline): MNHEY, SVGAGI. The CDR3 extends over 14 amino acids. Trimming pared 5 bases from V and 3 bases from J, leaving 13 bases between. The CDR3 protein is CASSLPGDDYGYTF. CDR3 DNA sequence: TGTGCCAGCAGTCTTCCCGGGGACGACTATGGCTACACCTTC.

The chain combines TRBV5-4 with TRBJ2-5; D may be TRBD1 or TRBD2 (5 bases each). Trimming left V 4 bases short and J 6 bases short, with 13 bases between. The length of the CDR3 is 13 residues. Per the germline V gene, CDR1 is SGHNT and CDR2 is YYREEE (reference sequence). The CDR3, as DNA: TGTGCCAGCAGCCTCAGGGACGCGAAGACCCAGTACTTC. This sequence encodes CASSLRDAKTQYF.

This chain connects TRBV5-6 to TRBJ2-7, with TRBD1 identical over 10 bases. The V gene end was trimmed by 4 bases and the J gene end by 1 base; junction bases not matched to a gene: 5. CDR3 length: 15 amino acids. Germline assignment: CDR1 SGHDT and CDR2 YYEEEE. The CDR3: CASSPGTGVSYEQYF. DNA for the CDR3: TGTGCCAGCAGCCCCGGGACAGGGGTGTCCTACGAGCAGTACTTC.

The CDR3 protein is CASRLSGGGTDTQYF. The DNA for the CDR3 is TGTGCAAGTCGCCTCAGCGGGGGGGGGACAGATACGCAGTATTTT. V usage is TRBV12-2 and J usage is TRBJ2-3; TRBD2, as called in the table, went unchecked against the DNA. TRBV12-2 is labeled a pseudogene. The CDR3 length is 15 residues.